This TCR beta chain was sequenced for a study of T cell responses to AZD1222 COVID-19 vaccine. The CDR3 spans 16 residues. The trim removed 4 bases at V and 4 bases at J, leaving 11 bases unmatched. Libraries were prepared by immunoSEQ multiplex PCR; TCRdb keeps only in-frame clonotypes and omits some of them. The sample consists of 90,000 to 120,000 clones, approximately 90% of them appearing once. Timing groups of about 4 and about 12 weeks for second doses were pooled. V and J are TRBV23-1 and TRBJ1-2, with 8 bases that match TRBD1. TRBV23-1 belongs to the ORF category, with a function that is uncertain. This receptor was taken from an adult who received the AZD1222 COVID-19 vaccine. Material: peripheral blood, obtained 28 days after the second AZD1222 dose. The CDR3 protein is CASSPGTGGSSYGYTF. Written as DNA, the CDR3 is TGCGCCAGCAGTCCGGGGACAGGAGGTTCTAGCTATGGCTACACCTTC.